This T cell receptor (beta chain) was captured in a study of shared clonotypes between healthy human individuals. Points from the study as a whole: Approximately 5% was the fraction of naive CD4 clonotypes found shared across four donors.

CDR1 and CDR2 (germline): MNHNY, SVGAGI (reference sequence). This CDR3 comprises 12 residues. The V gene lost 11 bases and the J gene lost 2 bases, with 13 bases spanning the gap. Method: immunoSEQ multiplex PCR; TCRdb's copy keeps in-frame clones and lacks some. The sample records roughly 1,100,000 clones, 75% being singletons. This clone was observed a handful of times. Its antigen is unidentified. Only Caucasian adults living in Nashville, Tennessee made up the donor group. The clonotype originates from a man aged 18 to 29 in good health. Sequencing input: memory CD4+ T cells sorted from blood. As for subset: CD45RA-negative fraction. The chain uses TRBV6-6 and TRBJ2-7; D is unresolved. CDR3 loop: CAAATFPYEQYF. Written as DNA, the CDR3 is TGTGCCGCAGCTACATTCCCCTACGAGCAGTACTTC.